This T cell receptor beta chain was captured in a study of cytomegalovirus exposure and HLA in healthy donors. From germline, CDR1 is SGHAT and CDR2 FQDESV (reference sequence). The CDR3 runs 15 residues. Trimming removed 5 bases from V and 2 bases from J; junction bases left unmatched: 4. Use of 60 Vbeta and 13 Jbeta primers characterized the PCR. Measured with immunoSEQ multiplex PCR; TCRdb has only the in-frame clones, and not every one. The data show about 140,000 clones, approximately 82% seen once. Broader study findings: An assumption of roughly uniform sequencing depth across donors underlay the presence/absence analyses. As a later analysis revealed, most CMV-associated TCR beta chains appeared HLA-restricted.

This clone has just one count. No antigen is known for it. The V gene is TRBV11-1, the J gene TRBJ2-7; 12 bases map to TRBD2. Material for sequencing was PBMCs. This TCR was recovered from a man aged 18 to 29 in good health and CMV-seropositive. This CDR3 reads CASSPTSGGTYEQYF. The CDR3, as DNA: TGTGCCAGCAGCCCGACTAGCGGGGGTACCTACGAGCAGTACTTC. Full variable domain (missing parts from reference TRBV11-1 and TRBJ2-7): EAEVAQSPRYKITEKSQAVAFWCDPISGHATLYWYRQILGQGPELLVQFQDESVVDDSQLPKDRFSAERLKGVDSTLKIQPAELGDSAMYLCASSPTSGGTYEQYFGPGTRLTVT.